One and the same sample provided the 18 T cell receptor beta chains below, sequenced in a study of read filtering for tumor transcriptome and immune sequencing. From roughly 390 ng of RNA, a library with molecular barcoded alpha/delta and beta/gamma adaptors was made. TCRdb redid the calling of the reads with MiXCR, one entry per CDR3 protein. The sample lists tens of thousands of distinct CDR3 sequences, roughly 13% occurring once. Specimen: a population of CD138-negative cells sorted from bone marrow. The source is a donor at least 40 years old with multiple myeloma.

This clonotype was counted many times. This may be a read error: a much more frequent sequence differs by one nucleotide. Here the CDR3 omits its conserved ending phenylalanine or tryptophan, so a read error is the likely source. V is TRBV7-2 and J is TRBJ2-1, with TRBD2 identical over 11 bases. V was clipped by 1 base and J by 7 bases; unmatched bases: 3. This CDR3 has 15 amino acids. The germline CDR1 and CDR2 sequences are SGHTA and FQGNSA. The CDR3 loop reads CASSLVAGGWNEQFS. As DNA, the CDR3 is TGTGCCAGCAGCTTAGTAGCGGGGGGGTGGAATGAGCAGTTCTCC.

In its sample, this clonotype was seen many times. This chain links TRBV7-8 with TRBJ1-1; weak D call: TRBD1 (6 bases). CDR1 is SGHVS, CDR2 FQNEAQ, per germline. The CDR3 is made up of 13 amino acids. V lost 5 bases and J 4 bases, leaving 11 bases between the germline ends. CDR3 sequence: CASSTTGRTEAFF. DNA of the CDR3: TGTGCCAGCAGCACCACAGGGCGCACTGAAGCTTTCTTT.

This clonotype was seen many times. The rearrangement links TRBV14 to TRBJ1-1; D not certain. This CDR3 spans 13 amino acids. V lost 2 bases to trimming and J lost 5 bases, with 9 bases between them. The germline V gene encodes CDR1 SGHDN and CDR2 FVKESK. The CDR3 region is CASSQSSRTEAFF. Written as DNA, the CDR3 is TGTGCCAGCAGCCAATCTTCGAGAACTGAAGCTTTCTTT.

This clonotype showed up many times. The chain employs TRBV18 and TRBJ2-7, with D uncertain. The V end lost 9 bases, the J end lost 2 bases, and 20 bases lay between the germline ends. Germline-derived CDR1 and CDR2 are KGHSH and LQKENI. The CDR3 totals 15 residues. CDR3 protein: CASSPLQDSPYEQYF. CDR3 DNA sequence: TGTGCCAGTTCCCCTCTTCAGGATTCCCCCTACGAGCAGTACTTC.

This clonotype was counted ten times or more. This chain connects TRBV12-3 or TRBV12-4 to TRBJ2-1; possible D gene TRBD2, 6 bases. V gave up 0 bases and J gave up 7 bases, with 7 bases separating them. CDR3 length equals 13 residues. The CDR3 spells CASSLAGGNEQFF. CDR3 DNA sequence: TGTGCCAGCAGTTTAGCGGGAGGAAATGAGCAGTTCTTC.

On this clonotype: This may stem from a read error, because a much larger clone lies one nucleotide away. The chain links TRBV29-1 to TRBJ1-6, with TRBD1 as a possible D gene (5 bases). Germline CDR1 SQVTM, CDR2 ANQGSEA. This CDR3 region has 13 residues. The CDR3 sequence: CSVEVSPDTEALF. The CDR3, as DNA: TGCAGCGTTGAAGTATCCCCGGACACTGAAGCTCTCTTT.

This clonotype appeared many times. The chain joins TRBV15 to TRBJ2-3; the D gene is possibly TRBD1 (6 bases). The CDR3 has 15 amino acids. Between the trimmed V and J ends, which lost 3 bases and 2 bases, there was a span of 12 bases. Germline V CDR1 and CDR2: LNHNV, YYDKDF (reference sequence). CDR3 sequence reads: CATSSRKGDTDTQYF. CDR3 nucleotides: TGTGCCACCAGCAGCCGTAAGGGGGACACAGATACGCAGTATTTT.

At least ten counts were recorded for this clonotype. This chain connects TRBV6-1 to TRBJ2-5; 10 nucleotides match TRBD1. V lost 6 bases to trimming and J lost 0 bases; unmatched junction nucleotides: 4. The germline V gene encodes CDR1 MNHNS and CDR2 SASEGT. The CDR3 is made up of 15 amino acids. The CDR3: CASSTGTGDQETQYF. The DNA for the CDR3 is TGTGCCAGCAGCACCGGGACAGGGGACCAAGAGACCCAGTACTTC.

At least ten counts were recorded for this clonotype. V usage is TRBV15 and J usage is TRBJ2-5; no reliable D call. Trimming removed 0 bases at V and 7 bases at J, with 6 bases between. The CDR3 sequence is 12 residues long. Germline values: CDR1 LNHNV, CDR2 YYDKDF (reference sequence). The DNA of the CDR3 is TGTGCCACCAGCAGAGATCTCGGGACCCAGTACTTC. This translates into CATSRDLGTQYF. Together with reference TRBV15 and TRBJ2-5, the CDR3 gives the full variable domain: DAMVIQNPRYQVTQFGKPVTLSCSQTLNHNVMYWYQQKSSQAPKLLFHYYDKDFNNEADTPDNFQSRRPNTSFCFLDIRSPGLGDTAMYLCATSRDLGTQYFGPGTRLLVL.

In its sample, this clonotype was seen many times. This may be a read error, as it is one base from a much larger clone. Since no conserved phenylalanine or tryptophan closes the CDR3, a read error is the likely cause. This chain joins TRBV5-5 and TRBJ2-7; 7 bases align to TRBD2. There are 15 residues in the CDR3. After removal of 7 bases from V and 3 bases from J, the junction contained 13 bases not matched to a gene. Germline V lookup: CDR1 SGHKS, CDR2 YYEKEE (reference sequence). The CDR3 loop reads CASALGGERNYEQYI. CDR3 DNA: TGTGCCAGCGCCCTTGGGGGGGAGCGGAACTACGAGCAGTACATC.

This clonotype has a count of ten or more. The chain recombines TRBV18 with TRBJ2-5, with 8 bases identical to TRBD2. The CDR3 extends over 16 amino acids. Germline lookup yields CDR1 KGHSH and CDR2 LQKENI. V trimming: 1 base; J trimming: 4 bases; junction bases outside the gene matches: 8. The CDR3 region is CASSPQERGRGETQYF. The CDR3 DNA reads as TGTGCCAGCTCACCACAGGAGCGGGGGCGAGGAGAGACCCAGTACTTC.

This clonotype was observed a handful of times. This sequence joins TRBV14 and TRBJ2-1; TRBD2 aligns across 12 bases. This CDR3 has 17 amino acids. V gave up 4 bases and J gave up 0 bases; unmatched junction bases: 4. Germline V CDR1 and CDR2: SGHDN, FVKESK. The CDR3: CASSRGLAGSSYNEQFF. The CDR3 DNA reads as TGTGCCAGCAGCCGTGGACTAGCGGGATCCTCCTACAATGAGCAGTTCTTC.

Remarks on this clonotype: A read error is likely, as this CDR3 ends without the conserved phenylalanine or tryptophan. The rearrangement uses TRBV5-1 and TRBJ2-7; 9 bases line up with TRBD1. Germline V gene lookup returns CDR1 SGHRS and CDR2 YFSETQ. The CDR3 totals 14 residues. Losses at the gene ends were 3 bases for V and 3 bases for J; bases not matched to a gene: 4. The DNA for the CDR3 is TGCGCCAGCAGCTCCGCGACAGGGGGCTACGAGCAGTACCTC. Translated: CASSSATGGYEQYL.

This clonotype was counted ten times or more. The CDR3 sequence: CASSGSDYNEQFF. The CDR3 nucleotides are TGTGCCAGCAGCGGCTCGGACTACAATGAGCAGTTCTTC. This sequence joins TRBV6-2 or TRBV6-3 and TRBJ2-1; no clear D gene. The CDR3 runs 13 residues. The germline V gene encodes CDR1 MNHEY and CDR2 SVGEGT. The V gene lost 6 bases and the J gene lost 3 bases, with 9 bases spanning the gap.

On this clonotype: Given a far larger clone just one base away, this is likely a sequencing read error. The V call is TRBV7-6, the J call TRBJ2-7; 11 bases line up with TRBD2. The DNA matches TRBJ2-1 better at its end, which makes the J call doubtful. The CDR3 length is 18 residues. Looked up from germline, CDR1 is SGHVS and CDR2 is FNYEAQ. CDR3 DNA sequence: TGTGCCAGCAGCCTGGGGACTAGCGGACCGCCCTCCTACAATGAGCAGTTCTTC. Amino acids: CASSLGTSGPPSYNEQFF.

As regards this clonotype: A much larger clone lies one base from this, so it may be a read error. Given the absence of the conserved phenylalanine or tryptophan at the CDR3 end, a read error is likely. This chain joins TRBV6-5 and TRBJ2-2; D possibly uses TRBD1 or TRBD2 (6 bases each). The germline V gene has CDR1 MNHEY and CDR2 SVGAGI. The CDR3 covers 16 residues. V was shortened by 5 bases and J by 5 bases, with 18 bases between the two germline ends. Here the CDR3 reads CASSSGKRGATGELFS. The DNA for the CDR3 is TGTGCCAGCAGTAGCGGCAAAAGGGGGGCGACCGGGGAGCTGTTTTCT.

This clonotype showed up many times. The genes are TRBV27 and TRBJ1-1; TRBD1 matches 9 bases. Germline loops: CDR1 MNHEY, CDR2 SMNVEV (reference sequence). V gave up 2 bases and J gave up 3 bases; unmatched junction bases: 4. The CDR3 runs to 15 residues. This CDR3 reads CASSLETGGDTEAFF. The CDR3 nucleotides read TGTGCCAGCAGTTTAGAGACAGGGGGGGACACTGAAGCTTTCTTT.

This clonotype was counted many times. The J gene is TRBJ2-3, the V gene TRBV5-1; unclear D gene. The CDR3 contains 18 residues. Germline lookup yields CDR1 SGHRS and CDR2 YFSETQ. The V and J ends lost 3 bases and 0 bases respectively, with 20 bases between them. CDR3 in DNA: TGCGCCAGCAGCTCCCTAATCTTGGGTCGTATTAGCACAGATACGCAGTATTTT. Translated, it gives CASSSLILGRISTDTQYF. Variable domain in full (rest from reference TRBV5-1 and TRBJ2-3): KAGVTQTPRYLIKTRGQQVTLSCSPISGHRSVSWYQQTPGQGLQFLFEYFSETQRNKGNFPGRFSGRQFSNSRSEMNVSTLELGDSALYLCASSSLILGRISTDTQYFGPGTRLTVL.